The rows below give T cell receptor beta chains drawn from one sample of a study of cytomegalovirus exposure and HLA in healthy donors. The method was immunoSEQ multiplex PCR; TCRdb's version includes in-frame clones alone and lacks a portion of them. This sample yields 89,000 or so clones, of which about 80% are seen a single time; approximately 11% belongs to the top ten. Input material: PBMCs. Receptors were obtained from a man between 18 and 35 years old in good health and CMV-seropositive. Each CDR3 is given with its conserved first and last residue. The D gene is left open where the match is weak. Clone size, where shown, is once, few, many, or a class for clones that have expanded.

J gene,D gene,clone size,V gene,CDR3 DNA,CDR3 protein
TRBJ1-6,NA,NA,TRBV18,TGTGCCAGCTCACCAGGGGCCGATAATTCACCCCTCCACTTT,CASSPGADNSPLHF
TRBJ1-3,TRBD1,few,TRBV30,TGTGCCTGGGGGACAGGGAGGATCTCTGGAAACACCATATATTTT,CAWGTGRISGNTIYF
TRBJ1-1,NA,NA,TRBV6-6,TGTGCCAGCAGTTACCGAGGAGAAACTGAAGCTTTCTTT,CASSYRGETEAFF
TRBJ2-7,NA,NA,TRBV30,TGTGCCTGGGGGGGAAACAGGGCCGAGCAGTACTTC,CAWGGNRAEQYF
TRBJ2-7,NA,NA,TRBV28,TGTGCCAGCAGGGGGGGAGCAGGCCGCCAGTACTTC,CASRGGAGRQYF
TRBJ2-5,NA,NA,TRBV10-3,TGTGCCATCAGTGAGCTACAGAATGTGTGGACCCAGTACTTC,CAISELQNVWTQYF
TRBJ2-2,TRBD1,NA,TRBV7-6,TGTGCCAGCAGCTTAGAAGGGGGCAGGGAGCTGTTTTTT,CASSLEGGRELFF
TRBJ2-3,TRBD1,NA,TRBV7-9,TGTGCCAGCAGCTCCGGACAGGGGGCTAGCACAGATACGCAGTATTTT,CASSSGQGASTDTQYF
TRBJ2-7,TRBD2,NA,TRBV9,TGTGCCAGCAGCGCCGAGGCGGGGGGGCAGAAGCAGTACTTC,CASSAEAGGQKQYF
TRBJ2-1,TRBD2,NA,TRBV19,TGTGCCAGTAGTATCCGGGGGGACTCCTACAATGAGCAGTTCTTC,CASSIRGDSYNEQFF
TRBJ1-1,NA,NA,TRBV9,TGTGCCAGCAGCGTAGTAGCCGTTACCTCGGGATACACTGAAGCTTTCTTT,CASSVVAVTSGYTEAFF
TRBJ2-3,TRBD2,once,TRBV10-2,TGCGCCTGCCGAGACCCACTAGCGGGGGGCAGAGATACGCAGTATTTT,CACRDPLAGGRDTQYF
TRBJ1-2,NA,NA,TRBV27,TGTGCCAGCAGTGGCAGGGAACTCTATGGCTACACCTTC,CASSGRELYGYTF
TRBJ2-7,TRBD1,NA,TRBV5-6,TGTGCCAGCAGCTCGATCACAGGGGCGTCGGTATTAGGGCAGTACTTC,CASSSITGASVLGQYF